The 8 T cell receptor beta chains below were found in one sample sequenced in a study of T cells in Graves' hyperthyroidism and ophthalmopathy. RNA transcripts gave rise to amplified TCR beta CDR3 regions. A set of HTBI primers served as the primers for a first-round RT-PCR of the TCR CDR3. One entry per CDR3 protein, called by TCRdb with MiXCR from the multiplex PCR reads. The table has hundreds of thousands of distinct CDR3 sequences, about 14% seen once. The specimen sequenced was blood. These receptors were obtained from a woman aged 40-49 years with Graves' ophthalmopathy.

This clonotype has a count of ten or more. The genes are TRBV19 and TRBJ1-1; no firm D call. CDR1 is LNHDA, CDR2 SQIVND, per germline (reference sequence). V lost 3 bases and J lost 2, with 7 bases in between. The CDR3 consists of 13 residues. CDR3 DNA sequence: TGTGCCAGTAGTATGTATGGAAACACTGAAGCTTTCTTT. This codes for CASSMYGNTEAFF. The variable domain in full, completed from reference TRBV19 and TRBJ1-1, reads DGGITQSPKYLFRKEGQNVTLSCEQNLNHDAMYWYRQDPGQGLRLIYYSQIVNDFQKGDIAEGYSVSREKKESFPLTVTSAQKNPTAFYLCASSMYGNTEAFFGQGTRLTVV.

This clonotype came up many times. The rearrangement joins TRBV14 to TRBJ1-2; D not certain. The CDR3 has 12 amino acids. Trimming stripped 0 bases from V and 5 bases from J, with 4 bases between. Germline V lookup: CDR1 SGHDN, CDR2 FVKESK. DNA for the CDR3: TGTGCCAGCAGCCAAGAGGGTTATGGCTACACCTTC. The encoded protein is CASSQEGYGYTF.

This clonotype was counted between two and nine times. This chain connects TRBV29-1 to TRBJ2-5, with D perhaps assigned TRBD1 or TRBD2 (5 bases each). This CDR3 contains 13 residues. Germline-derived CDR1 and CDR2 are SQVTM and ANQGSEA. This chain's CDR3 is CSSGQGSEETQYF. Written as DNA, the CDR3 is TGCAGTTCGGGGCAGGGAAGTGAAGAGACCCAGTACTTC.

The table lists this clonotype with many counts. V is TRBV28 and J is TRBJ1-5; tentative D call: TRBD1 (5 bases). The CDR3 length is 16 residues. The germline CDR1 and CDR2 sequences are MDHEN and SYDVKM. V was trimmed by 5 bases and J by 4 bases, leaving 18 bases between them. The CDR3 spells CASSSNRDGRNQPQHF. CDR3 nucleotide sequence: TGTGCCAGCAGTAGCAACCGGGACGGAAGAAATCAGCCCCAGCATTTT.

Many counts were recorded for this clonotype. The V call is TRBV20-1, the J call TRBJ2-5; TRBD1 agrees at 11 bases. This CDR3 is 12 amino acids long. CDR1 is DFQATT and CDR2 is SNEGSKA in the germline V gene (reference sequence). J lost 5 bases, V lost 7 bases, and 3 bases had no gene match. The CDR3 spells CSVGQGDETQYF. DNA for the CDR3: TGCAGTGTGGGACAGGGGGATGAGACCCAGTACTTC.

The sample holds many counts of this clonotype. The V gene is TRBV7-8, the J gene TRBJ1-2, with D possibly matching TRBD1 (6 bases). This CDR3 region has 15 residues. Trimming stripped 5 bases from V and 0 bases from J, with 13 bases between. The germline CDR1 and CDR2 sequences are SGHVS and FQNEAQ. CDR3 in amino acids: CASSPRGGANYGYTF. The CDR3 region has the DNA TGTGCCAGCAGCCCTAGAGGGGGGGCTAACTATGGCTACACCTTC.

This clonotype was counted at least ten times. The rearrangement links TRBV5-1 to TRBJ2-2, with unresolved D. The CDR3 sequence is 14 residues long. V was cut by 4 bases and J by 1 base, with 8 bases left in between. The germline CDR1 and CDR2 sequences are SGHRS and YFSETQ. The CDR3 region has the DNA TGCGCCAGCAGCCCGTGGTTGAACACCGGGGAGCTGTTTTTT. It specifies CASSPWLNTGELFF.

This clonotype was counted at least ten times. This chain uses TRBV19 with TRBJ1-2, with D possibly matching TRBD1 (6 bases). The V gene's germline CDR1 is LNHDA and CDR2 SQIVND (reference sequence). The CDR3 contains 13 residues. V shed 5 bases and J shed 4 bases, with 11 bases lying between them. This CDR3 reads CASSFQGSYGYTF. The DNA of the CDR3 is TGTGCCAGTAGTTTTCAGGGGAGCTATGGCTACACCTTC.